A selection of T cell receptor beta chains follows, all from one sample in a study of blood T cell repertoires in COVID-19. Clones were read by immunoSEQ multiplex PCR, and TCRdb kept only the in-frame ones, dropping some. The data show more than 15,000 clones, with roughly four fifths seen just once and approximately 15% held by the top ten. Material: peripheral blood. The receptors shown here come from a man between 40 and 49 years old with active or convalescent COVID-19. The CDR3 runs from the conserved cysteine through the conserved F or W. D genes are given only for firm matches. Clone size, where shown, is once, few, many, or a class for clones that have expanded.

DNA,CDR3,J,size,D,V
TGTGCCAGCAGCTTGCTGATCTCAGGGGGACGGTCACCCCTCCACTTT,CASSLLISGGRSPLHF,TRBJ1-6,once,TRBD1,TRBV7-2
TGTGCCAGCAGCGTAGAGGGGTACTCCTACGAGCAGTACTTC,CASSVEGYSYEQYF,TRBJ2-7,-,-,TRBV9
TGTGCCAGCAGCTTGGACGGGACAGGGCGTTACGAGCAGTACTTC,CASSLDGTGRYEQYF,TRBJ2-7,once,TRBD1,TRBV5-6
TGTGCCAGCAGCTTAGGGGGCAGCTCCTACAATGAGCAGTTCTTC,CASSLGGSSYNEQFF,TRBJ2-1,-,-,TRBV11-3
TGTGCCAGCAGCCAAGATCCAGTAGCGGGGGGCCAGAACCAAGAGACCCAGTACTTC,CASSQDPVAGGQNQETQYF,TRBJ2-5,-,TRBD2,TRBV4-2
TGTGCCACAGGACAGGGCTCATACAATGAGCAGTTCTTC,CATGQGSYNEQFF,TRBJ2-1,-,TRBD1,TRBV10-3
TGTGCCAGCAGTGAACCTGGACAGGGGGCGAATCATGGCTACACCTTC,CASSEPGQGANHGYTF,TRBJ1-2,-,TRBD1,TRBV6-1
TGTGCCAGCATTAATACCAGGGGGGATCCTTATGGCTACACCTTC,CASINTRGDPYGYTF,TRBJ1-2,-,TRBD1,TRBV7-9
TGTGCCAGCAGCCAAGGTTATGGGGCGGCTAACTATGGCTACACCTTC,CASSQGYGAANYGYTF,TRBJ1-2,-,-,TRBV3-1/TRBV3-2
TGTGCCAGCAGCAAAGAAATGGCCAGCGGGGGGATCACAGATACGCAGTATTTT,CASSKEMASGGITDTQYF,TRBJ2-3,-,-,TRBV21-1
TGCACCAGCAGCCAAGGGACTAGCGGGAGCTACGAGCAGTACTTC,CTSSQGTSGSYEQYF,TRBJ2-7,-,-,TRBV1
TGCGCCAGCAGCTTCGGAGGTCCCTACGAGCAGTACTTC,CASSFGGPYEQYF,TRBJ2-7,-,-,TRBV5-1
TGTGCCGCTAGGGAGAGAACAGGGGGCACTGAAGCTTTCTTT,CAARERTGGTEAFF,TRBJ1-1,-,TRBD1,TRBV2
TGCGCCAGCAGCACCAGGGTGGGGGGTGAAAAACTGTTTTTT,CASSTRVGGEKLFF,TRBJ1-4,-,-,TRBV5-1
TGTGCCTGGAGGGGGACTAGTTTGGATACGCAGTATTTT,CAWRGTSLDTQYF,TRBJ2-3,-,TRBD2,TRBV30
TGTGCCAGCAGGGTTGGCGGCCGGCTGGGCTACACCTTC,CASRVGGRLGYTF,TRBJ1-2,-,-,TRBV6-5
TGCGCCAGCAGCAAGAGACAGGGGCAGGGGAATGAAGCTTTCTTT,CASSKRQGQGNEAFF,TRBJ1-1,-,TRBD1,TRBV5-1
TGTGCCAGCAGCTTAGCGTCGAGCTCCTATAATTCACCCCTCCACTTT,CASSLASSSYNSPLHF,TRBJ1-6,-,-,TRBV7-2
TGTGCCAGCGACACGGGTGGACAGGGCCGAAACACTGAAGCTTTCTTT,CASDTGGQGRNTEAFF,TRBJ1-1,-,TRBD1,TRBV28
TGTGCCAGCTCAGACAGAGATAGCAATCAGCCCCAGCATTTT,CASSDRDSNQPQHF,TRBJ1-5,medium-sized,-,TRBV27
TGTGCCAGCCGGACAGGGCTGGTCGAGCAGTACTTC,CASRTGLVEQYF,TRBJ2-7,-,TRBD1,TRBV2
TGTGCCAGCAGCTTATACCCCGGATCAGGGACAGGCCGGGGTGAAGAGCAGTACTTC,CASSLYPGSGTGRGEEQYF,TRBJ2-7,medium-sized,TRBD1,TRBV7-2
TGTGCCATCCAGGCAGGGGGATATGGCTACACCTTC,CAIQAGGYGYTF,TRBJ1-2,-,TRBD1,TRBV10-3
TGTGCCAGCTCACCACTTCTCGGGGGGCTCGGGGAGACCCAGTACTTC,CASSPLLGGLGETQYF,TRBJ2-5,-,-,TRBV18
TGTGCCAGCAGCTTACAGGGTAGGGACTATGGCTACACCTTC,CASSLQGRDYGYTF,TRBJ1-2,-,-,TRBV7-9
TGTGCCAGCAGCTTGGGAGACAGGGACACAGATACGCAGTATTTT,CASSLGDRDTDTQYF,TRBJ2-3,-,TRBD1,TRBV5-5
TGCGCCAGCAGCTTGGGACGGGAAATGAACTATGGCTACACCTTC,CASSLGREMNYGYTF,TRBJ1-2,-,-,TRBV5-1
TGTGCCAGCTCACCAGGGAGGACAGGGATCATGAACACTGAAGCTTTCTTT,CASSPGRTGIMNTEAFF,TRBJ1-1,-,TRBD1,TRBV18
TGTGCCAGCAGTTTAGGCAGGGGGAGGTCGGGGGCCGAGCAGTACTTC,CASSLGRGRSGAEQYF,TRBJ2-7,-,-,TRBV28
TGTGCCAGCAGTGAAGGCAGGGGGGTCGATACGCAGTATTTT,CASSEGRGVDTQYF,TRBJ2-3,-,-,TRBV6-1
TGTGCCAGTAATACTGGGACAGGGGCCGGTATTAGCAATCAGCCCCAGCATTTT,CASNTGTGAGISNQPQHF,TRBJ1-5,-,TRBD1,TRBV19
TGTGCCAGCAGACCCGCGGGGGGCCTTAGCACAGATACGCAGTATTTT,CASRPAGGLSTDTQYF,TRBJ2-3,-,TRBD2,TRBV7-3
TGTGCCAGCAGCCCGGACAGGCCAAACACTGAAGCTTTCTTT,CASSPDRPNTEAFF,TRBJ1-1,-,TRBD1,TRBV5-5
TGTGCCAGCAGCTTAGGTGCGGCGGGGTCGAGTCTTGAGACCCAGTACTTC,CASSLGAAGSSLETQYF,TRBJ2-5,-,-,TRBV7-9
TGTGCCAGCAGGGCTCACTGGGACCCTAGCGGGACGGATGGCTACACCTTC,CASRAHWDPSGTDGYTF,TRBJ1-2,-,-,TRBV4-2
TGTGCCAGCAGCTGGAGGGGCGCGGGGGGACCCACAGATACGCAGTATTTT,CASSWRGAGGPTDTQYF,TRBJ2-3,-,TRBD2,TRBV7-2
TGTGCCAGCAGCCACGAGATAGCGGGGGGATCCTACGAGCAGTACTTC,CASSHEIAGGSYEQYF,TRBJ2-7,-,TRBD2,TRBV4-2
TGTGCCAGCAGCTTGGTGGTGTCGGGTGGTGAAAAACTGTTTTTT,CASSLVVSGGEKLFF,TRBJ1-4,-,-,TRBV5-5
TGTGCCAGCAGCTTGTTAACTAGCGGGGTGAACACCGGGGAGCTGTTTTTT,CASSLLTSGVNTGELFF,TRBJ2-2,-,TRBD2,TRBV5-5
TGTGCCAGCAGTTACGGGGGCGGTGAAGCTTTCTTT,CASSYGGGEAFF,TRBJ1-1,-,-,TRBV6-5
TGTGCCAGCAGCGAGCAAACTGAAGCTTTCTTT,CASSEQTEAFF,TRBJ1-1,-,-,TRBV9
TGTGCCACCAGCAGGACAGGGGGAAGCACAGATACGCAGTATTTT,CATSRTGGSTDTQYF,TRBJ2-3,-,TRBD1,TRBV15
TGTGCCAGCAGTCAACAAGGGGGCAATCAGCCCCAGCATTTT,CASSQQGGNQPQHF,TRBJ1-5,-,-,TRBV6-6
TGTGCCAGCTCACCGTTGGAGATCTACGAGCAGTACTTC,CASSPLEIYEQYF,TRBJ2-7,once,-,TRBV18
TGCGCCAGCAGCCAACCTAACACTGAAGCTTTCTTT,CASSQPNTEAFF,TRBJ1-1,-,-,TRBV4-1
TGCGCCAGCAGCCCCCTGGGGTTAGGGGCGGCCAAAAACATTCAGTACTTC,CASSPLGLGAAKNIQYF,TRBJ2-4,-,-,TRBV4-1
TGCGCCAGCAGCCAAGATCCAGCGGGGGGGCCGGGGGAGCTGTTTTTT,CASSQDPAGGPGELFF,TRBJ2-2,few,TRBD2,TRBV4-3
TGTGCCAGCAGCTTAGGGACAGGGAGGGGTAGCAATCAGCCCCAGCATTTT,CASSLGTGRGSNQPQHF,TRBJ1-5,-,TRBD1,TRBV7-6
TGTGCCAGCAGTTGGAGGGATACATACGATGGGCAGTACTTC,CASSWRDTYDGQYF,TRBJ2-7,few,-,TRBV27
TGTGCCAGCAGCACACCAACAGGTGAAAAACTGTTTTTT,CASSTPTGEKLFF,TRBJ1-4,-,-,TRBV9
TGTGCCAGCAGCAACCTCGGACAGGGTAAAAGTGGTTTGGATGGCTACACCTTC,CASSNLGQGKSGLDGYTF,TRBJ1-2,-,TRBD1,TRBV7-9
TGTGCCAGCAGTGAGGTTCGATCATCACGGGGGGAGCTGTTTTTT,CASSEVRSSRGELFF,TRBJ2-2,-,-,TRBV2
TGCGCCAGCAGCGCCACAGGAGGGCGTACTAATGAAAAACTGTTTTTT,CASSATGGRTNEKLFF,TRBJ1-4,-,-,TRBV5-1
TGTGCCAGCAGCTTAGATCTAGCGGGGGACGAGCGGTTCTTC,CASSLDLAGDERFF,TRBJ2-1,-,TRBD2,TRBV7-9